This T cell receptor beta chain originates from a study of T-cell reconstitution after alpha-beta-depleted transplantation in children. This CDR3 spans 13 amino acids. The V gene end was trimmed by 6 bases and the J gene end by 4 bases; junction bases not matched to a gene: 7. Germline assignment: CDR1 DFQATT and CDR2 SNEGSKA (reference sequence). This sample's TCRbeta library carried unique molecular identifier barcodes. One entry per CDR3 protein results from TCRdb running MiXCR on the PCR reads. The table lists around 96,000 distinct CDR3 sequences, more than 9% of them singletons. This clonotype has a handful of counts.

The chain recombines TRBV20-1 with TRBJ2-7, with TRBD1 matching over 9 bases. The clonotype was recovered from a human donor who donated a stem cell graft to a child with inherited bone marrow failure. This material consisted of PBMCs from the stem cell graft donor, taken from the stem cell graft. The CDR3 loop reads CSATDRGRYEQYF. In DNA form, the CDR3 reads TGCAGTGCGACGGACAGGGGTCGATACGAGCAGTACTTC.